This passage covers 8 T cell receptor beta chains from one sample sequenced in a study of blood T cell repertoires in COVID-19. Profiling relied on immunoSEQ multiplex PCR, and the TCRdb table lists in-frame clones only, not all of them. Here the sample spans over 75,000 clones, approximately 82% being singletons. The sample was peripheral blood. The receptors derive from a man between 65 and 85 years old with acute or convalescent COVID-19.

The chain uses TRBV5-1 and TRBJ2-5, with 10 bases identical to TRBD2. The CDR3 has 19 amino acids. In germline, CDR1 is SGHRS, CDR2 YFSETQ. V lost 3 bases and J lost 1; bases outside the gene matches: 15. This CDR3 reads CASSSIPPRTSGGQETQYF. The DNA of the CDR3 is TGCGCCAGCAGCTCAATCCCCCCTCGGACTAGCGGAGGCCAAGAGACCCAGTACTTC.

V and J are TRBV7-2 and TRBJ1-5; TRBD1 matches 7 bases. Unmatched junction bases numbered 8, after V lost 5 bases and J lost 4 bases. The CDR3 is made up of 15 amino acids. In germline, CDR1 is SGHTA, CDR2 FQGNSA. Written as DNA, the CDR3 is TGTGCCAGCAGCAACCAACAGGGGTTGAATCAGCCCCAGCATTTT. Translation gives CASSNQQGLNQPQHF.

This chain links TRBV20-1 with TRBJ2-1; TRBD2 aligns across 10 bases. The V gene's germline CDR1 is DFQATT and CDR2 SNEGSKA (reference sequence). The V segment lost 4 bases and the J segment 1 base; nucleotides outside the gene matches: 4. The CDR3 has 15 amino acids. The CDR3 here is CSAIERGGSYNEQFF. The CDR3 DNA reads TGCAGTGCTATTGAGCGGGGGGGGTCCTACAATGAGCAGTTCTTC.

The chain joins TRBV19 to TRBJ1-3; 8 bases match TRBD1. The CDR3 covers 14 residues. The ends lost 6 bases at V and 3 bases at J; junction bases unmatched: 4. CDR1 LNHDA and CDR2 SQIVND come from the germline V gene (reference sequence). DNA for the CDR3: TGTGCCAGTAGGTTGACAGGGGATGGAAACACCATATATTTT. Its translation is CASRLTGDGNTIYF.

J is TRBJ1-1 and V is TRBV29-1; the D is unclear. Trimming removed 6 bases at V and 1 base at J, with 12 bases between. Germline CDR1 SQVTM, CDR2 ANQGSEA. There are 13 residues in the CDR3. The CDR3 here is CSVGQSGNTEAFF. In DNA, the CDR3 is TGCAGCGTCGGTCAGTCGGGGAACACTGAAGCTTTCTTT. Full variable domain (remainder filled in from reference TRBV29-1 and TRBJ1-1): SAVISQKPSRDICQRGTSLTIQCQVDSQVTMMFWYRQQPGQSLTLIATANQGSEATYESGFVIDKFPISRPNLTFSTLTVSNMSPEDSSIYLCSVGQSGNTEAFFGQGTRLTVV.

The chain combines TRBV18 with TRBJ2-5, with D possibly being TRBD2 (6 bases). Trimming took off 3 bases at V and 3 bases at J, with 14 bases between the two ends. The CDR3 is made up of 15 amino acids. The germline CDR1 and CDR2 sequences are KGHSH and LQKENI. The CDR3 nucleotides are TGTGCCAGCTCACCCGGGGGTGCGGTGGAAGAGACCCAGTACTTC. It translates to CASSPGGAVEETQYF.

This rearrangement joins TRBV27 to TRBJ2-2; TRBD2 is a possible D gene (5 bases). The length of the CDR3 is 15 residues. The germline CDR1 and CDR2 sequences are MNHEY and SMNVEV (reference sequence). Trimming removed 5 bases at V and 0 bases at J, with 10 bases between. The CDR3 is CASSPGGANTGELFF. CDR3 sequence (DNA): TGTGCCAGCAGTCCCGGAGGAGCGAACACCGGGGAGCTGTTTTTT.

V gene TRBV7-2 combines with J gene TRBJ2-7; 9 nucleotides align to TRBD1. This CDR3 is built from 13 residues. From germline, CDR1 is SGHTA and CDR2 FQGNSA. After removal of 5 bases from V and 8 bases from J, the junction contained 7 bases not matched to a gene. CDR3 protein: CASSRTGAYKQYF. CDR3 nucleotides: TGTGCCAGCAGCCGGACAGGGGCTTATAAGCAGTACTTC.